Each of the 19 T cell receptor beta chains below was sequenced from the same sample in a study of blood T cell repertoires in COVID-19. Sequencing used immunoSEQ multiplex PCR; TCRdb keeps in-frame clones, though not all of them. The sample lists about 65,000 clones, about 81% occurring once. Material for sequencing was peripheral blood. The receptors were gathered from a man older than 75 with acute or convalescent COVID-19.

The CDR3 is CASSPTRENIQYF. CDR3 nucleotide sequence: TGTGCCAGCAGCCCCACGAGGGAAAACATTCAGTACTTC. J is TRBJ2-4 and V is TRBV14; a possible D gene is TRBD2 (5 bases). Germline V gene data show CDR1 as SGHDN and CDR2 as FVKESK. The CDR3 runs 13 residues. V was cut by 4 bases and J by 5 bases, with 9 bases left in between.

CDR3 nucleotide sequence: TGTGCCAGCAGGGACGGGACTAACTATGGCTACACCTTC. Translated: CASRDGTNYGYTF. The chain carries TRBV28 and TRBJ1-2; D is ambiguous. Trimming took 6 bases from V and 0 from J, leaving 8 bases between them. CDR3 length: 13 residues. CDR1 and CDR2 from the germline V gene are MDHEN and SYDVKM.

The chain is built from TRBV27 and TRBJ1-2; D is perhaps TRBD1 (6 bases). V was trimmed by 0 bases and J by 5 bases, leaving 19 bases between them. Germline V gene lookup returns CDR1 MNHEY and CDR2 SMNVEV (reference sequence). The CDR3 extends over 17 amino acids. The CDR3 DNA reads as TGTGCCAGCAGTTTATCAAGTGGCCAGGGGATGAAATATGGCTACACCTTC. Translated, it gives CASSLSSGQGMKYGYTF.

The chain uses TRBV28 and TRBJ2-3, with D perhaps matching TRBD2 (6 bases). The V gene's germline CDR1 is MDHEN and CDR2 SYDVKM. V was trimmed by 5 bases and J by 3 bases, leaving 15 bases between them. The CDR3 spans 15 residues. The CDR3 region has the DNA TGTGCCAGCAGTCCGCCCGTCCGGGGGACAGATACGCAGTATTTT. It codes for CASSPPVRGTDTQYF. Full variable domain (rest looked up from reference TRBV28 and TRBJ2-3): DVKVTQSSRYLVKRTGEKVFLECVQDMDHENMFWYRQDPGLGLRLIYFSYDVKMKEKGDIPEGYSVSREKKERFSLILESASTNQTSMYLCASSPPVRGTDTQYFGPGTRLTVL.

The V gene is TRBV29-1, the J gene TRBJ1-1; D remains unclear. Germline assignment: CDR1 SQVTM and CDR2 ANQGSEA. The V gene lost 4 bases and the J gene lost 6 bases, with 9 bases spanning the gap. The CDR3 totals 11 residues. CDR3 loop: CSVVPGAEAFF. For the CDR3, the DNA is TGCAGCGTTGTCCCCGGGGCTGAAGCTTTCTTT.

Here the CDR3 reads CAILDRLSSEAFF. In DNA form, the CDR3 reads TGTGCCATCCTGGACAGGCTATCCTCTGAAGCTTTCTTT. The J gene is TRBJ1-1, the V gene TRBV10-3; 7 bases align to TRBD1. This CDR3 is 13 amino acids long. CDR1 is ENHRY and CDR2 is SYGVKD in the germline V gene. The ends lost 8 bases at V and 6 bases at J; junction bases unmatched: 9.

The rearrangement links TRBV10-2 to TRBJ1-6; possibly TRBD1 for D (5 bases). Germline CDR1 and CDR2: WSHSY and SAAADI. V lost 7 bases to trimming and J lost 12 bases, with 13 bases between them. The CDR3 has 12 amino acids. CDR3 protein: CASKGPGGPLHF. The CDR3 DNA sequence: TGCGCCAGCAAGGGACCCGGGGGACCCCTCCACTTT.

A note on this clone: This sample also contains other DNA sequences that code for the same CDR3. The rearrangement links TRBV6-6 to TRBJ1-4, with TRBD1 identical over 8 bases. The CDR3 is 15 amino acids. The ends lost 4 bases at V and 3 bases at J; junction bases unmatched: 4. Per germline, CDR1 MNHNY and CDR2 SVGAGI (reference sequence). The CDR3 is CASSSQGAANEKLFF. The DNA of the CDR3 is TGTGCCAGCAGTTCTCAGGGGGCAGCTAATGAAAAACTGTTTTTT.

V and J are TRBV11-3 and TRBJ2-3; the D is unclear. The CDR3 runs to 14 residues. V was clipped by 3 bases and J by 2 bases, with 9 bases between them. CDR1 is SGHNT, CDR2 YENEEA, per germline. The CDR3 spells CASSFTFSTDTQYF. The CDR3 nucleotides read TGTGCCAGCAGCTTCACTTTTTCCACAGATACGCAGTATTTT.

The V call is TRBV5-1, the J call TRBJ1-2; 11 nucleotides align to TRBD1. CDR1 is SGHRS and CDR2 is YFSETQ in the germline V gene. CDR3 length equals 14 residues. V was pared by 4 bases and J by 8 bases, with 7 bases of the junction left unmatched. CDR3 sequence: CASSTGQGARGYTF. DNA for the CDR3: TGCGCCAGCAGCACCGGACAGGGGGCGCGAGGCTACACCTTC.

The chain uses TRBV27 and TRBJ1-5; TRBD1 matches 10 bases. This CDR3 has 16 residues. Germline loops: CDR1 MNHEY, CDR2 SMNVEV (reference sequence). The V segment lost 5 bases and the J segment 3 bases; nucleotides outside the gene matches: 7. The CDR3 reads CASSPQDRGNNQPQHF. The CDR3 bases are TGTGCCAGCAGTCCTCAGGACAGGGGGAACAATCAGCCCCAGCATTTT.

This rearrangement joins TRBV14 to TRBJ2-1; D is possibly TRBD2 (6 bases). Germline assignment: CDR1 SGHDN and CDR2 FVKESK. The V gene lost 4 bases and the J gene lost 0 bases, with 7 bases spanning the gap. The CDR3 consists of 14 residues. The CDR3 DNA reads TGTGCCAGCAGCCTAGCGGTCTCCTACAATGAGCAGTTCTTC. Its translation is CASSLAVSYNEQFF.

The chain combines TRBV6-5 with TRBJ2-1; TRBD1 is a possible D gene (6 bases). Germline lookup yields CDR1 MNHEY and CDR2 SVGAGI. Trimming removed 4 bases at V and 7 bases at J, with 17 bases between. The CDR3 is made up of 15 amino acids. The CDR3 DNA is TGTGCCAGCAGTTCGCAGGGGCTCTTAGTTAATGAGCAGTTCTTC. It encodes CASSSQGLLVNEQFF.

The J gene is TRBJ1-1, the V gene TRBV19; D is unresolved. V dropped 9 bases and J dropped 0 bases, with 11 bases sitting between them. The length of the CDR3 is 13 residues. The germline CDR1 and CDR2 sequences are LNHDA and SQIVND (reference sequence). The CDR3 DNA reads TGTGCCAGCACTGGGCAGCTGAACACTGAAGCTTTCTTT. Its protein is CASTGQLNTEAFF.

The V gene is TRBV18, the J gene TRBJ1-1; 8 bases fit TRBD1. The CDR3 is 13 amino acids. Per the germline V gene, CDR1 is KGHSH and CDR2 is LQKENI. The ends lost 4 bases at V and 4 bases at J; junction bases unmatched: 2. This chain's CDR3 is CASSLDRGTEAFF. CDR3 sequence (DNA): TGTGCCAGCTCACTCGACAGGGGCACTGAAGCTTTCTTT.

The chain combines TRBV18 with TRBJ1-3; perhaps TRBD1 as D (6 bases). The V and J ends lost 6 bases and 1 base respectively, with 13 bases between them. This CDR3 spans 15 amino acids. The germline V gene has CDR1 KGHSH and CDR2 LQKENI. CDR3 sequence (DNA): TGTGCCAGCTCGTCGAACAGGGTTTCTGGAAACACCATATATTTT. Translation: CASSSNRVSGNTIYF. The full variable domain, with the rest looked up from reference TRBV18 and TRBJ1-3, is NAGVMQNPRHLVRRRGQEARLRCSPMKGHSHVYWYRQLPEEGLKFMVYLQKENIIDESGMPKERFSAEFPKEGPSILRIQQVVRGDSAAYFCASSSNRVSGNTIYFGEGSWLTVV.

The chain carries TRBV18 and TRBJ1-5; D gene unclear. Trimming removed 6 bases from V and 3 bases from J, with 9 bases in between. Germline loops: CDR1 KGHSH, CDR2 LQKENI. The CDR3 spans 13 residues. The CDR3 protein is CASSGWANQPQHF. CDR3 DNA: TGTGCCAGCTCCGGATGGGCCAATCAGCCCCAGCATTTT.

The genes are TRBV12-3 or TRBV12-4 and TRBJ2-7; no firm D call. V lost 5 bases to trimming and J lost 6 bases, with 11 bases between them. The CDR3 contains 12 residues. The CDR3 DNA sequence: TGTGCCAGCAGTCCGACTCCCTTCGAGCAGTACTTC. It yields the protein CASSPTPFEQYF.

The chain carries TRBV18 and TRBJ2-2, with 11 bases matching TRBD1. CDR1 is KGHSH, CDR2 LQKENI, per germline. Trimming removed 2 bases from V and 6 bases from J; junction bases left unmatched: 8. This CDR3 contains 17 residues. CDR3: CASSPRTGGEDAGELFF. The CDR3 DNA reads TGTGCCAGCTCACCAAGGACAGGGGGCGAAGATGCCGGGGAGCTGTTTTTT.